This section outlines one T cell receptor beta chain sequence together with its context. Its specificity is not known. The V gene's germline CDR1 is KGHSH and CDR2 LQKENI. The CDR3 extends over 15 amino acids. The sample originates from a study of monozygotic twins with inflammatory bowel disease. General study points: IBD patients carried less diverse TCRbeta repertoires (inverse Simpson) than healthy co-twins.

Eight cDNA synthesis reactions were run for every sample. After re-calling the 5' RACE reads, TCRdb lists one entry per CDR3 protein, DNA absent. Recorded for this sample: 400,000 or so distinct CDR3 sequences. The sequencing sample was made of blood. This clonotype was obtained from a human donor with ulcerative colitis or Crohn's disease, or a healthy co-twin of an affected twin (not recorded which). The chain carries TRBV18 and TRBJ2-3; TCRdb returns TRBD2, unconfirmable since there is no DNA. CDR3 sequence reads: CASSPSIAGQDTQYF.